Below, 31 T cell receptor beta chains from the same sample are listed, as sequenced in a study of coeliac disease. Produced via immunoSEQ multiplex PCR; TCRdb's table is partial and in-frame only. Of a few thousand clones listed, 50% to 65% are singletons. Sequenced material: intraepithelial lymphocytes from the gut. The source is a man aged 55-75 years with celiac disease on a gluten-free diet.

Concerning this clone itself: Other DNA sequences of this sample code for an identical CDR3. J is TRBJ1-5 and V is TRBV19, with 7 bases fitting TRBD1. Per germline, CDR1 LNHDA and CDR2 SQIVND (reference sequence). This CDR3 region has 14 residues. The ends lost 3 bases at V and 6 bases at J; junction bases unmatched: 5. The CDR3 DNA sequence: TGTGCCAGTAGTATCGACAGGGATAGTCAGCCCCAGCATTTT. Its protein product is CASSIDRDSQPQHF.

This clone was seen once. The V gene is TRBV19, the J gene TRBJ1-5; 8 bases fit TRBD1. The CDR3 loop spans 15 amino acids. The germline V gene has CDR1 LNHDA and CDR2 SQIVND (reference sequence). J was trimmed by 0 bases and V by 7 bases; bases with no gene match: 5. The CDR3 loop reads CASTWTGNSNQPQHF. The DNA of the CDR3 is TGTGCCAGTACATGGACAGGGAATAGCAATCAGCCCCAGCATTTT.

This chain uses TRBV18 with TRBJ2-3; D is unresolved. The V end lost 2 bases, the J end lost 2 bases, and 8 bases lay between the germline ends. This CDR3 region has 14 residues. CDR1 is KGHSH and CDR2 is LQKENI in the germline V gene. CDR3 nucleotides: TGTGCCAGCTCACCATCCGGAGTCACAGATACGCAGTATTTT. Translated, it gives CASSPSGVTDTQYF.

Turning to this clone: Additional DNA sequences in this sample encode the identical CDR3. The chain combines TRBV19 with TRBJ1-3, with a possible D match to TRBD1 (5 bases). This CDR3 has 13 amino acids. V lost 6 bases and J 2 bases, leaving 8 bases between the germline ends. CDR1 LNHDA and CDR2 SQIVND come from the germline V gene (reference sequence). The CDR3 coding sequence is TGTGCCAGTAGACCGGGGGCTGGAAACACCATATATTTT. Translating gives CASRPGAGNTIYF.

V is TRBV10-3 and J is TRBJ1-1; perhaps TRBD1 as D (5 bases). CDR3 length: 18 amino acids. The germline gives CDR1 ENHRY, CDR2 SYGVKD. Deletions cut 2 bases from V and 1 base from J, with 20 bases between. In nucleotides, the CDR3 is TGTGCCATCAGTGAGACAGTCGGAGGGAGGGGTTCGAACACTGAAGCTTTCTTT. Its protein product is CAISETVGGRGSNTEAFF.

V is TRBV7-4 and J is TRBJ1-2; 9 nucleotides match TRBD1. Germline loops: CDR1 SGHVT, CDR2 SQSDAQ. V lost 5 bases to trimming and J lost 5 bases; unmatched junction nucleotides: 18. This CDR3 has 18 amino acids. CDR3 in amino acids: CASSPDPPRQGDIYGYTF. The CDR3 coding sequence is TGTGCCAGCAGCCCAGACCCCCCAAGACAGGGGGATATATATGGCTACACCTTC.

The rearrangement links TRBV6-1 to TRBJ2-7; 9 nucleotides align to TRBD1. The CDR3 runs to 14 residues. V shed 7 bases, J shed 1 base, and the junction held 5 bases outside the gene matches. Germline CDR1 and CDR2: MNHNS and SASEGT. DNA of the CDR3: TGTGCCAGCACCTTACAGGGGGCGTCCTACGAGCAGTACTTC. Translated: CASTLQGASYEQYF.

This clone was seen a few times. The rearrangement uses TRBV18 and TRBJ2-7; 9 bases line up with TRBD2. Germline CDR1 reads KGHSH; CDR2 reads LQKENI. This CDR3 comprises 13 residues. J was trimmed by 2 bases and V by 6 bases; bases with no gene match: 2. The CDR3 spells CASSPSGTYEQYF. CDR3 DNA sequence: TGTGCCAGCTCGCCTAGCGGGACCTACGAGCAGTACTTC.

The chain uses TRBV5-6 and TRBJ1-2, with D perhaps TRBD1 (6 bases). CDR1 is SGHDT, CDR2 YYEEEE, per germline. There are 16 residues in the CDR3. The V gene lost 4 bases and the J gene lost 0 bases, with 16 bases spanning the gap. The CDR3 is CASSTTLQGTNYGYTF. Written as DNA, the CDR3 is TGTGCCAGCAGCACTACGTTACAGGGCACTAACTATGGCTACACCTTC. Together with reference TRBV5-6 and TRBJ1-2, the CDR3 gives the full variable domain: DAGVTQSPTHLIKTRGQQVTLRCSPKSGHDTVSWYQQALGQGPQFIFQYYEEEERQRGNFPDRFSGHQFPNYSSELNVNALLLGDSALYLCASSTTLQGTNYGYTFGSGTRLTVV.

The J gene is TRBJ2-1, the V gene TRBV10-1, with a tentative D call TRBD1 (5 bases). The ends were cut back, 1 base at V and 7 bases at J, with 17 bases in the middle. The CDR3 is 16 residues long. Per germline, CDR1 WNHNN and CDR2 SYGVQD (reference sequence). CDR3 region: CASSEYSRQPRNEQFF. The CDR3 region has the DNA TGCGCCAGCAGTGAGTATTCCAGACAGCCGAGGAATGAGCAGTTCTTC.

This clone was detected only a few times. The gene calls are TRBV11-2 and TRBJ2-7; tentative D call: TRBD2 (7 bases). Germline-derived CDR1 and CDR2 are SGHAT and FQNNGV. V lost 5 bases and J lost 4, with 18 bases in between. The CDR3 runs to 15 residues. The DNA for the CDR3 is TGTGCCAGCAGCCGGGGGGCAGGGGACGGTTACGAGCAGTACTTC. Residues: CASSRGAGDGYEQYF.

The chain uses TRBV2 and TRBJ1-4; 8 nucleotides align to TRBD1. There are 17 residues in the CDR3. Trimming took 7 bases from V and 8 from J; bases not matched to a gene: 18. In germline, CDR1 is SNHLY, CDR2 FYNNEI. The CDR3 loop is CASNSGTGRQFVEKLFF. The CDR3 DNA sequence: TGTGCCAGCAATTCCGGGACAGGCCGACAGTTTGTCGAAAAACTGTTTTTT.

Only a few counts were recorded for this clone. The chain recombines TRBV30 with TRBJ1-2; D is uncertain. The germline V and J ends were trimmed by 4 bases and 8 bases, with 17 bases remaining between them. Germline-derived CDR1 and CDR2 are GTSNPN and SVGIG (reference sequence). This CDR3 is built from 13 residues. CDR3 residues: CAWKAGMGRGYTF. The DNA for the CDR3 is TGTGCCTGGAAGGCAGGAATGGGTCGGGGCTACACCTTC.

The V and J genes are TRBV7-2 and TRBJ1-1; the D gene is possibly TRBD1 (6 bases). CDR3 length equals 14 residues. With 4 bases removed from V and 4 bases from J, the gap between germline ends came to 13 bases. In germline, CDR1 is SGHTA, CDR2 FQGNSA. The CDR3 DNA reads as TGTGCCAGCAGCTCTACAGGGCTTGCCACTGAAGCTTTCTTT. Amino acid sequence: CASSSTGLATEAFF.

V is TRBV7-2 and J is TRBJ2-5; no reliable D call. Germline CDR1 reads SGHTA; CDR2 reads FQGNSA. This CDR3 is 15 amino acids long. Between the trimmed V and J ends, which lost 5 bases and 2 bases, there was a span of 15 bases. The CDR3 sequence is CASSPGDTAQETQYF. CDR3 in DNA: TGTGCCAGCAGCCCCGGTGATACAGCTCAAGAGACCCAGTACTTC. Looking up the rest from reference TRBV7-2 and TRBJ2-5 gives the full variable domain: GAGVSQSPSNKVTEKGKDVELRCDPISGHTALYWYRQSLGQGLEFLIYFQGNSAPDKSGLPSDRFSAERTGGSVSTLTIQRTQQEDSAVYLCASSPGDTAQETQYFGPGTRLLVL.

The V gene is TRBV14, the J gene TRBJ2-7; TRBD1 is a possible D gene (6 bases). Per the germline V gene, CDR1 is SGHDN and CDR2 is FVKESK. The ends were cut back, 5 bases at V and 2 bases at J, with 13 bases in the middle. The CDR3 runs 14 residues. This CDR3 is CASSAVTGPYEQYF. As DNA, the CDR3 is TGTGCCAGCAGCGCCGTGACAGGACCCTACGAGCAGTACTTC.

By its share, this clone is medium-sized. V gene TRBV18 combines with J gene TRBJ2-3; 7 positions match TRBD1. The junction had 7 bases not matched to a gene; V was cut back by 2 bases and J by 2 bases. CDR1 KGHSH and CDR2 LQKENI come from the germline V gene. This CDR3 has 16 residues. The CDR3 sequence is CASSPRDSQTTDTQYF. The CDR3, as DNA: TGTGCCAGCTCACCAAGGGACAGCCAAACCACAGATACGCAGTATTTT. The variable domain in full, completed from reference TRBV18 and TRBJ2-3, reads NAGVMQNPRHLVRRRGQEARLRCSPMKGHSHVYWYRQLPEEGLKFMVYLQKENIIDESGMPKERFSAEFPKEGPSILRIQQVVRGDSAAYFCASSPRDSQTTDTQYFGPGTRLTVL.

The rearrangement joins TRBV7-2 to TRBJ1-1, with D tentatively TRBD1 (6 bases). V lost 5 bases, J lost 7 bases, and 20 bases lay in between. CDR1 and CDR2 from the germline V gene are SGHTA and FQGNSA. This CDR3 region has 15 residues. CDR3 in amino acids: CASSEDSSMWGEAFF. CDR3 nucleotide sequence: TGTGCCAGCAGCGAGGACAGCTCAATGTGGGGTGAAGCTTTCTTT.

About this clone itself: The same CDR3 is also encoded by other DNA sequences in this sample. The genes are TRBV18 and TRBJ1-4; D gene uncertain. The V end was cut by 3 bases, the J end by 0 bases, with 5 bases between. CDR1 is KGHSH, CDR2 LQKENI, per germline. CDR3 length: 14 amino acids. CDR3 bases: TGTGCCAGCTCACCCAGTGCAACTAATGAAAAACTGTTTTTT. Translation gives CASSPSATNEKLFF.

The J gene is TRBJ2-2, the V gene TRBV7-2, with TRBD2 matching 8 bases. CDR1 is SGHTA and CDR2 is FQGNSA in the germline V gene. The CDR3 length is 15 residues. Trimming removed 5 bases from V and 4 bases from J; junction bases left unmatched: 6. The CDR3 here is CASSRIAGITGELFF. The CDR3 DNA reads TGTGCCAGCAGCAGGATAGCGGGGATCACCGGGGAGCTGTTTTTT.

This clone appeared once. The chain couples TRBV7-9 to TRBJ1-5; perhaps TRBD1 as D (6 bases). This CDR3 region has 15 residues. V was clipped by 5 bases and J by 1 base, with 12 bases between them. Germline CDR1 reads SEHNR; CDR2 reads FQNEAQ (reference sequence). The CDR3 sequence is CASSMGTLSNQPQHF. Written as DNA, the CDR3 is TGTGCCAGCAGCATGGGGACACTGAGCAATCAGCCCCAGCATTTT.

The CDR3 DNA reads as TGTGCCAGCAGTGAATCAGGGAAAGATACGCAGTATTTT. This gives the protein CASSESGKDTQYF. The chain recombines TRBV25-1 with TRBJ2-3; tentative D call: TRBD1 (5 bases). Trimming pared 1 base from V and 5 bases from J, leaving 7 bases between. Germline V CDR1 and CDR2: MGHDK, SYGVNS. The CDR3 sequence is 13 residues long.

This chain links TRBV28 with TRBJ2-7; D is unclear. Trimming left V 4 bases short and J 0 bases short, with 4 bases between. The CDR3 totals 12 residues. Germline CDR1 is MDHEN and CDR2 is SYDVKM. CDR3 nucleotide sequence: TGTGCCAGCAGTTATAGCTCCTACGAGCAGTACTTC. Translating gives CASSYSSYEQYF.

This clone was found once. The chain is built from TRBV27 and TRBJ2-7, with D possibly TRBD2 on 6 matching bases. The CDR3 spans 17 residues. Trimming cost V 6 bases and J 0 bases, with 21 bases left between them. Germline values: CDR1 MNHEY, CDR2 SMNVEV (reference sequence). CDR3 DNA sequence: TGTGCCAGCAGCAAATTCGGGGGTACCTATAACTCCTACGAGCAGTACTTC. Protein product: CASSKFGGTYNSYEQYF.

The rearrangement joins TRBV6-1 to TRBJ2-1; TRBD2 matches at 9 bases. Germline CDR1 is MNHNS and CDR2 is SASEGT. This CDR3 is built from 15 residues. Losses at the gene ends were 8 bases for V and 0 bases for J; bases not matched to a gene: 5. CDR3 sequence (DNA): TGTGCCAGCTCTAGCGGGACGAGCTCCTACAATGAGCAGTTCTTC. Residues: CASSSGTSSYNEQFF.

A few counts support this clone. Within the sample, other DNA sequences also encode this same CDR3. This sequence joins TRBV30 and TRBJ1-5, with 10 bases matching TRBD1. The V and J ends lost 3 bases and 7 bases, in that order; junction bases with no gene match: 6. The CDR3 length is 14 residues. CDR1 GTSNPN and CDR2 SVGIG come from the germline V gene (reference sequence). This CDR3 is CAWSATGGGQPQHF. The CDR3 nucleotides read TGTGCCTGGAGCGCGACAGGGGGCGGCCAGCCCCAGCATTTT.

The CDR3 sequence: CASRGQAFFYGYTF. CDR3 nucleotides: TGTGCCAGCAGGGGACAGGCTTTCTTCTATGGCTACACCTTC. V usage is TRBV2 and J usage is TRBJ1-2; 8 positions match TRBD1. After removal of 6 bases from V and 4 bases from J, the junction contained 7 bases not matched to a gene. CDR3 length: 14 residues. Per germline, CDR1 SNHLY and CDR2 FYNNEI.

Here the CDR3 DNA reads TGCGCCAGCAGCAGGGACAGTCGCAATCAGCCCCAGCATTTT. Its translation: CASSRDSRNQPQHF. V is TRBV5-1 and J is TRBJ1-5; 7 bases match TRBD1. Germline values: CDR1 SGHRS, CDR2 YFSETQ. The trim removed 4 bases at V and 2 bases at J, leaving 3 bases unmatched. The CDR3 extends over 14 amino acids.

The CDR3 loop is CASSYTGTSGYEQYF. CDR3 bases: TGTGCCAGCAGCTATACCGGGACTAGCGGGTACGAGCAGTACTTC. The rearrangement links TRBV7-2 to TRBJ2-7; 12 bases map to TRBD2. CDR3 size: 15 residues. J was trimmed by 4 bases and V by 4 bases; bases with no gene match: 5. Germline CDR1 is SGHTA and CDR2 is FQGNSA.

V is TRBV7-4 and J is TRBJ2-4; 7 bases fit TRBD2. CDR3 length equals 17 residues. Trimming took 2 bases from V and 1 from J; bases not matched to a gene: 8. Germline CDR1 reads SGHVT; CDR2 reads SQSDAQ. CDR3 residues: CASSLKERDRAKNIQYF. The CDR3 DNA reads TGTGCCAGCAGCTTAAAGGAGCGGGATAGGGCCAAAAACATTCAGTACTTC.

The CDR3 nucleotides read TGTGCCAGCAGCTTAGCGGGAGTTGGCCACGAGCAGTACTTC. Translated: CASSLAGVGHEQYF. The chain carries TRBV7-9 and TRBJ2-7; maybe TRBD2 (5 bases). CDR1 and CDR2 from the germline V gene are SEHNR and FQNEAQ (reference sequence). The CDR3 runs 14 residues. Trimming took 0 bases from V and 5 from J, leaving 11 bases between them. The variable domain in full, with the rest retrieved from reference TRBV7-9 and TRBJ2-7, is DTGVSQNPRHKITKRGQNVTFRCDPISEHNRLYWYRQTLGQGPEFLTYFQNEAQLEKSRLLSDRFSAERPKGSFSTLEIQRTEQGDSAMYLCASSLAGVGHEQYFGPGTRLTVT.